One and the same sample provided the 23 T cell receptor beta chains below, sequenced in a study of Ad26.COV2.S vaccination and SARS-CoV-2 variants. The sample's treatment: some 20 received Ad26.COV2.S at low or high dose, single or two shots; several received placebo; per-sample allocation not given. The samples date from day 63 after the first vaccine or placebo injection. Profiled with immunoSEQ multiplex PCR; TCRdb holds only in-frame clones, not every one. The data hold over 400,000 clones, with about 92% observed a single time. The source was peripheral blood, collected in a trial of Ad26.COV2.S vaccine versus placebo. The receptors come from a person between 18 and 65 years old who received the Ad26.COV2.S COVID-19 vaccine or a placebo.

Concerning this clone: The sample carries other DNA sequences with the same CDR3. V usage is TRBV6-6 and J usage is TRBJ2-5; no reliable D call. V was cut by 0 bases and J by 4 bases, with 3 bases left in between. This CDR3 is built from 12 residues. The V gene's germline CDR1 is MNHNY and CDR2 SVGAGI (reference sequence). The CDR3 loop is CASSYSRETQYF. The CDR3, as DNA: TGTGCCAGCAGTTACTCCCGAGAGACCCAGTACTTC.

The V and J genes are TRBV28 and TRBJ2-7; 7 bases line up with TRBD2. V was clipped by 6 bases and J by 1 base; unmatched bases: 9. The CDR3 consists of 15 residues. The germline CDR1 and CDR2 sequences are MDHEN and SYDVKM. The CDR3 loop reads CASSRPGRGSYEQYF. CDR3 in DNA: TGTGCCAGCAGCCGTCCGGGGAGGGGTTCCTACGAGCAGTACTTC.

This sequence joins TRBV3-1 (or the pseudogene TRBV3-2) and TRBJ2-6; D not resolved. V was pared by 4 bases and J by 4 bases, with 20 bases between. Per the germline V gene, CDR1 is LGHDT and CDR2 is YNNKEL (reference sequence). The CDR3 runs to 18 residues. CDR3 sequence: CASSPPLGRRAGANVLTF. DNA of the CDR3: TGTGCCAGCAGCCCCCCACTTGGCAGAAGAGCCGGGGCCAACGTCCTGACTTTC.

The CDR3 here is CASSLGRIYEQYF. CDR3 DNA sequence: TGTGCCAGCAGCTTGGGACGGATCTACGAGCAGTACTTC. The chain is built from TRBV5-6 and TRBJ2-7, with D uncertain. The V end lost 0 bases, the J end lost 3 bases, and 7 bases lay between the germline ends. The CDR3 contains 13 residues. The germline V gene encodes CDR1 SGHDT and CDR2 YYEEEE.

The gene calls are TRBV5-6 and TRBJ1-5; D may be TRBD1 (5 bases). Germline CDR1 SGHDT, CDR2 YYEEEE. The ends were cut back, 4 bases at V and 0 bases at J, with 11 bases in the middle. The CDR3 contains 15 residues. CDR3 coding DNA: TGTGCCAGCAGCATAGGAGGGACTAGCAATCAGCCCCAGCATTTT. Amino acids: CASSIGGTSNQPQHF.

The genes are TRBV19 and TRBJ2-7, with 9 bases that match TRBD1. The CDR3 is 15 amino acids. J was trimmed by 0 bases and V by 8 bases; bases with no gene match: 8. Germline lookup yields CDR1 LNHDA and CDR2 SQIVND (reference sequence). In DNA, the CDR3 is TGTGCCAGTCTGGGACAGGGATTGAGCTCCTACGAGCAGTACTTC. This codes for CASLGQGLSSYEQYF.

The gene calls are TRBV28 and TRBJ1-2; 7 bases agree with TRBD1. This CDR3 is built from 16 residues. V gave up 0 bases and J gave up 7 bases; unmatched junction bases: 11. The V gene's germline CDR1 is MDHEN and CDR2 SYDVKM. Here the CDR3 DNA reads TGTGCCAGCAGTTTATGGTCGCTGGAGTCAGGGGGTGGCTACACCTTC. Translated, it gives CASSLWSLESGGGYTF.

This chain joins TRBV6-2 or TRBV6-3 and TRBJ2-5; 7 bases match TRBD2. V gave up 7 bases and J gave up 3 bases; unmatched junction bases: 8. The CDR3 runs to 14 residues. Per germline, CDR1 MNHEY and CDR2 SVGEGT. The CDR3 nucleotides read TGTGCCAGCACCCCCGGGGCGGGGGAAGAGACCCAGTACTTC. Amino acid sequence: CASTPGAGEETQYF.

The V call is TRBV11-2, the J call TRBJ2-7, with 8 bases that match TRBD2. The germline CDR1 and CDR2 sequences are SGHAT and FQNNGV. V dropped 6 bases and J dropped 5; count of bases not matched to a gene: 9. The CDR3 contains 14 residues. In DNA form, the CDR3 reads TGTGCCAGCAGTGGACTAGCCTCACTTGACGAGCAGTACTTC. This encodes CASSGLASLDEQYF.

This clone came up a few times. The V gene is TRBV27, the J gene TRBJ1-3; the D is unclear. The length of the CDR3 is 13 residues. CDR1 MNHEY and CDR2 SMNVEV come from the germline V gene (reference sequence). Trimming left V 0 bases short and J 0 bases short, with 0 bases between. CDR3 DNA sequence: TGTGCCAGCAGTTTATCCTCTGGAAACACCATATATTTT. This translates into CASSLSSGNTIYF.

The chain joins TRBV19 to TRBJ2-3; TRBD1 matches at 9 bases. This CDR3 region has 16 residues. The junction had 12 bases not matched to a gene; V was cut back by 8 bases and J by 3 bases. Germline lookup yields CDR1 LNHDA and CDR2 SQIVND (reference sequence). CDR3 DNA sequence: TGTGCCAGTCACGGGACAGGGTTTTCCCATACAGATACGCAGTATTTT. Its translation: CASHGTGFSHTDTQYF.

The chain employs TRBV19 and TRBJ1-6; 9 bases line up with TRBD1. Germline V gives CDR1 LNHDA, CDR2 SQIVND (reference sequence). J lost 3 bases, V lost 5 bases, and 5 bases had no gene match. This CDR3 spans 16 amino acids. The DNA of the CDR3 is TGTGCCAGTAGTGGACAGGGGACTATCTATAATTCACCCCTCCACTTT. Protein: CASSGQGTIYNSPLHF. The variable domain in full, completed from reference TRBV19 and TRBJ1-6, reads DGGITQSPKYLFRKEGQNVTLSCEQNLNHDAMYWYRQDPGQGLRLIYYSQIVNDFQKGDIAEGYSVSREKKESFPLTVTSAQKNPTAFYLCASSGQGTIYNSPLHFGNGTRLTVT.

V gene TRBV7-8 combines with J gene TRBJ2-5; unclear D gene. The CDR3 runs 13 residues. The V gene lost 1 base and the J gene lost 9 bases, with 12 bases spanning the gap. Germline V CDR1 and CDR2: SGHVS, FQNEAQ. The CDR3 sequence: CASSLVSRESQYF. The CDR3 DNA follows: TGTGCCAGCAGCTTAGTCAGTAGGGAATCCCAGTACTTC.

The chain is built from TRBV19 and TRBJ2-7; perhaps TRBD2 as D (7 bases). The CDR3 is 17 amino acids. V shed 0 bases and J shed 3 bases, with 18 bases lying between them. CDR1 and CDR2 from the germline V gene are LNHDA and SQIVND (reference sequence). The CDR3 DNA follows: TGTGCCAGTAGTATAGATCTCGGCGGGGGCCCGGTCTACGAGCAGTACTTC. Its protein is CASSIDLGGGPVYEQYF.

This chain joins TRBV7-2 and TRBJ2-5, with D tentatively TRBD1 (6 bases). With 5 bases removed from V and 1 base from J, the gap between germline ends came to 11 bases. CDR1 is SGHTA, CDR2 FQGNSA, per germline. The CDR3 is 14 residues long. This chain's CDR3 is CASSPGTPQETQYF. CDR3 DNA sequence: TGTGCCAGCAGCCCTGGGACACCCCAAGAGACCCAGTACTTC.

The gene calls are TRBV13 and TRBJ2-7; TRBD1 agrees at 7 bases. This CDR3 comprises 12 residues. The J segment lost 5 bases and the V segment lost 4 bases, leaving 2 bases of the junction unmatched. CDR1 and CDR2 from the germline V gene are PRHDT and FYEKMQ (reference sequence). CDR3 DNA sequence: TGTGCCAGCAGCTCCACAGGGGACGAGCAGTACTTC. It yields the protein CASSSTGDEQYF.

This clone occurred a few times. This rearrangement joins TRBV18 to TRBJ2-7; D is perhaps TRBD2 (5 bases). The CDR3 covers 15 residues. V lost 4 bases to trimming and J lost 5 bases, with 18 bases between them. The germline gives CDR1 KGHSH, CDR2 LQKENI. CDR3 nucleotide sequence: TGTGCCAGCTCACGGGCGGCTGTTCCCGGGGACGAGCAGTACTTC. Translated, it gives CASSRAAVPGDEQYF.

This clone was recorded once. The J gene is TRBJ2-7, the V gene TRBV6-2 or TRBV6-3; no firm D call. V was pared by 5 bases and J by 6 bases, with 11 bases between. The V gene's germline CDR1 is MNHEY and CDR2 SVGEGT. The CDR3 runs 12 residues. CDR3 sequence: CASSRDWGEQYF. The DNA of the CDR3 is TGTGCCAGCAGTCGAGATTGGGGCGAGCAGTACTTC.

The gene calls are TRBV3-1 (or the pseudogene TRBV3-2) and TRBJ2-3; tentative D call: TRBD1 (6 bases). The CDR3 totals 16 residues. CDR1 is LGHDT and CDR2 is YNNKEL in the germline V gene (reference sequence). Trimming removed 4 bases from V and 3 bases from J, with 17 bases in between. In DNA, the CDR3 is TGTGCCAGCAGCCGGGACCTACAGGGTTCGACAGATACGCAGTATTTT. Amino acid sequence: CASSRDLQGSTDTQYF.

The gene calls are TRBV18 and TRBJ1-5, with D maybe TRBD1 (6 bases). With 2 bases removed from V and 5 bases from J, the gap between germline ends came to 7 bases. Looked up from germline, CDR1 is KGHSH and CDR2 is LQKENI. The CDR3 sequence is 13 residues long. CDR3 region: CASSPGQYQPQHF. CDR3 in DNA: TGTGCCAGCTCACCAGGACAGTATCAGCCCCAGCATTTT.

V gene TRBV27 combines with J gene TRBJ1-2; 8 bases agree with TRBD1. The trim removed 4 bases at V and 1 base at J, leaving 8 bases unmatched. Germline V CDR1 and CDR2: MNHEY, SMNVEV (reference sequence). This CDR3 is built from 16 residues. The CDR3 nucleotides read TGTGCCAGCAGTTCAAGACAGGGGCGATTTAACTATGGCTACACCTTC. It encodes CASSSRQGRFNYGYTF.

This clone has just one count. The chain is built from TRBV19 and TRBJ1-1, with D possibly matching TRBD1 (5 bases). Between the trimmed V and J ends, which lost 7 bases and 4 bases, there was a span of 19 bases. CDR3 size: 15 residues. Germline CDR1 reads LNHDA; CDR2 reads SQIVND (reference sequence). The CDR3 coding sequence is TGTGCCAGTAACCCATCGAGGGACGGGTTCACTGAAGCTTTCTTT. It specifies CASNPSRDGFTEAFF.

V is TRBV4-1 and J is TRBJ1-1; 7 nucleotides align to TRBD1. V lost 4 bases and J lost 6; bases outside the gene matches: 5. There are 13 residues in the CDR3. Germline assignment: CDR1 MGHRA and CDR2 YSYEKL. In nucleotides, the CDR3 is TGCGCCAGCAGCCTGAGGGACAGTGCTGAAGCTTTCTTT. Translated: CASSLRDSAEAFF.